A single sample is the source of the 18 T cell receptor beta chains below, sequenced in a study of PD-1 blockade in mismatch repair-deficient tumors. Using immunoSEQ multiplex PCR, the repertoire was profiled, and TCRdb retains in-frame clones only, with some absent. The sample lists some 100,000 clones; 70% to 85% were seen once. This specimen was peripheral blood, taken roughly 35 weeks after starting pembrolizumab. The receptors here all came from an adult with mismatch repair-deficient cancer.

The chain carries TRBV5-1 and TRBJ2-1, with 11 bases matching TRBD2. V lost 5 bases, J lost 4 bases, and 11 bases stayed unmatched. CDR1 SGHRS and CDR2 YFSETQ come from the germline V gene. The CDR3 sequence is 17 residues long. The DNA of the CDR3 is TGCGCCAGCAGACCTTCCGGGACTAGCGGATGGTACAATGAGCAGTTCTTC. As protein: CASRPSGTSGWYNEQFF. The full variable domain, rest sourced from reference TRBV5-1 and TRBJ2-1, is KAGVTQTPRYLIKTRGQQVTLSCSPISGHRSVSWYQQTPGQGLQFLFEYFSETQRNKGNFPGRFSGRQFSNSRSEMNVSTLELGDSALYLCASRPSGTSGWYNEQFFGPGTRLTVL.

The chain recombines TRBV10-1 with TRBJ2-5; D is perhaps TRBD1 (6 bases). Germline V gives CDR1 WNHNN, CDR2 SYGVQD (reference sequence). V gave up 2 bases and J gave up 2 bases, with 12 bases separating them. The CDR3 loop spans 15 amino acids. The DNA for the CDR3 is TGCGCCAGCAGTGAGCAACAGGGAAATCAAGAGACCCAGTACTTC. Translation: CASSEQQGNQETQYF.

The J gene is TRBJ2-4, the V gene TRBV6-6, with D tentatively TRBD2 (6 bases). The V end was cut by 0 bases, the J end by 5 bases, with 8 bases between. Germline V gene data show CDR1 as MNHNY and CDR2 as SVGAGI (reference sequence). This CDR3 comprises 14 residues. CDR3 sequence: CASSYSGEENIQYF. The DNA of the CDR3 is TGTGCCAGCAGTTACTCGGGGGAGGAAAACATTCAGTACTTC.

The CDR3: CASSFNTGSYEQYF. CDR3 bases: TGTGCCAGCAGTTTTAACACCGGCTCCTACGAGCAGTACTTC. The V gene is TRBV27, the J gene TRBJ2-7; D gene unclear. The CDR3 sequence is 14 residues long. The germline V gene encodes CDR1 MNHEY and CDR2 SMNVEV (reference sequence). V was cut by 3 bases and J by 0 bases, with 9 bases left in between.

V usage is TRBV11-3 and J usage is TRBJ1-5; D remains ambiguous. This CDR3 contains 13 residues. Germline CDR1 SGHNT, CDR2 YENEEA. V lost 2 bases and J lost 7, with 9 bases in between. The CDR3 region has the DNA TGTGCCAGCAGCTTATCAGCCTCCCAGCCCCAGCATTTT. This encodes CASSLSASQPQHF.

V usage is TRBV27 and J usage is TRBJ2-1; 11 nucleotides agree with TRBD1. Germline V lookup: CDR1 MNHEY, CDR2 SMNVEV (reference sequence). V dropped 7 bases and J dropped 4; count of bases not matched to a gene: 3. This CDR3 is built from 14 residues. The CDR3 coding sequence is TGTGCCAGCAACGGACAGGGGGCTTACAATGAGCAGTTCTTC. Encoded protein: CASNGQGAYNEQFF.

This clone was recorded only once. This CDR3 is CASSPRGVEQYF. In nucleotides, the CDR3 is TGTGCCAGCAGCCCCCGGGGGGTCGAGCAGTACTTC. This chain uses TRBV7-3 with TRBJ2-7; 7 nucleotides align to TRBD2. The length of the CDR3 is 12 residues. Germline V gene data show CDR1 as SGHTA and CDR2 as FQGTGA. The trim removed 5 bases at V and 6 bases at J, leaving 4 bases unmatched.

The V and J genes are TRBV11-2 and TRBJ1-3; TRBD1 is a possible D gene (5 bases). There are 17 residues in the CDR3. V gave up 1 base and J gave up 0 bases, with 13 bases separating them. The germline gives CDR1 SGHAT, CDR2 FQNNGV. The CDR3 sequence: CASSLVPGRVSGNTIYF. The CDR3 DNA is TGTGCCAGCAGCTTAGTGCCCGGCAGGGTCTCTGGAAACACCATATATTTT.

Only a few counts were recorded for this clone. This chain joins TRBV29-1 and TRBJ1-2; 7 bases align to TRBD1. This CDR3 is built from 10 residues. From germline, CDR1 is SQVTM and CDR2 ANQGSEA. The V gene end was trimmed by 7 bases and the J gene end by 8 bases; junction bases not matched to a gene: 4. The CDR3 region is CSATGEGYTF. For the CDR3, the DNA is TGCAGCGCCACAGGGGAAGGCTACACCTTC. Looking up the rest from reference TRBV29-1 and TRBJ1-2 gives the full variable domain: SAVISQKPSRDICQRGTSLTIQCQVDSQVTMMFWYRQQPGQSLTLIATANQGSEATYESGFVIDKFPISRPNLTFSTLTVSNMSPEDSSIYLCSATGEGYTFGSGTRLTVV.

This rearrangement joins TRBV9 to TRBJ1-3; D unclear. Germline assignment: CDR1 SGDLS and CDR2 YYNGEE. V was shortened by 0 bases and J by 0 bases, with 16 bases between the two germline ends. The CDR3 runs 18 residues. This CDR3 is CASSVAPPEGASGNTIYF. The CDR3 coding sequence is TGTGCCAGCAGCGTAGCCCCCCCCGAGGGCGCCTCTGGAAACACCATATATTTT.

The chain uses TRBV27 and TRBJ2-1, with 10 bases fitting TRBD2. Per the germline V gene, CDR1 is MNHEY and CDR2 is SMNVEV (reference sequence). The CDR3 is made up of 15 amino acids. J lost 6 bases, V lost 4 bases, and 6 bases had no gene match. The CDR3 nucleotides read TGTGCCAGCAGTTCCCTAGCGGGAGCCGGCAATGAGCAGTTCTTC. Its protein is CASSSLAGAGNEQFF.

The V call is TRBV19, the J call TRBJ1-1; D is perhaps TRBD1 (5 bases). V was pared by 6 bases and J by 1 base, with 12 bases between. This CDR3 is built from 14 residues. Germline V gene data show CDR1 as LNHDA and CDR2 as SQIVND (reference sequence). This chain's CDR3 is CASRLTGTNTEAFF. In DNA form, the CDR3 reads TGTGCCAGTAGACTCACAGGAACGAACACTGAAGCTTTCTTT.

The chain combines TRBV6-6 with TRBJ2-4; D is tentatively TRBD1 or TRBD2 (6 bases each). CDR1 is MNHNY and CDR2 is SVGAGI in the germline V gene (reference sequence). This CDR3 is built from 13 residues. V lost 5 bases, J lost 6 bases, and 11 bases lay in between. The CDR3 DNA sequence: TGTGCCAGCAGTGGCAAGGGGGGAAACATTCAGTACTTC. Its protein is CASSGKGGNIQYF.

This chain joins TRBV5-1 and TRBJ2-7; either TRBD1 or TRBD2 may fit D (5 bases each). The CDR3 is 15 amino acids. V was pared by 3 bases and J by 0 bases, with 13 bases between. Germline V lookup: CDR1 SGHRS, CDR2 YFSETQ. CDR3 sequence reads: CASSSEWDHSYEQYF. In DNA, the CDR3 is TGCGCCAGCAGCTCGGAGTGGGACCACTCCTACGAGCAGTACTTC.

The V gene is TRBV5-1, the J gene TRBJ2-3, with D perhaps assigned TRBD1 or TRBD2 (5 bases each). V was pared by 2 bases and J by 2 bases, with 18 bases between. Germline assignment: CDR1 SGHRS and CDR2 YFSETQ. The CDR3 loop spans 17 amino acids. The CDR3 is CASSLMPGPAPTDTQYF. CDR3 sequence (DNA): TGCGCCAGCAGCTTAATGCCGGGGCCCGCTCCCACAGATACGCAGTATTTT. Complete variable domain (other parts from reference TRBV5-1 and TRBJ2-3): KAGVTQTPRYLIKTRGQQVTLSCSPISGHRSVSWYQQTPGQGLQFLFEYFSETQRNKGNFPGRFSGRQFSNSRSEMNVSTLELGDSALYLCASSLMPGPAPTDTQYFGPGTRLTVL.

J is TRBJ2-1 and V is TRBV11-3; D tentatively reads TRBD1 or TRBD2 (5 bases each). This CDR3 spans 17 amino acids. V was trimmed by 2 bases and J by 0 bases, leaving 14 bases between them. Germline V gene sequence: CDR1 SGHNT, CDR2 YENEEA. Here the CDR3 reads CASSLFGGGSSYNEQFF. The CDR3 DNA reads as TGTGCCAGCAGCTTATTTGGGGGTGGGAGCTCCTACAATGAGCAGTTCTTC.

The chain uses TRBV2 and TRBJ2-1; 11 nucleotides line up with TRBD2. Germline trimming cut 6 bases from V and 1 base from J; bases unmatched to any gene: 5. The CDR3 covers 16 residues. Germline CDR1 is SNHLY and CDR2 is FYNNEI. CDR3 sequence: CASRGLAEGSYNEQFF. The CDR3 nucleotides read TGTGCCAGCAGGGGACTAGCGGAGGGGTCCTACAATGAGCAGTTCTTC.

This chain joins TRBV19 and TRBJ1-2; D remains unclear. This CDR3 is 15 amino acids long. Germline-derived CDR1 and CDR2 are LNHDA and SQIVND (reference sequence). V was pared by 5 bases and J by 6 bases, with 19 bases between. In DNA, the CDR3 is TGTGCCAGTAGTCTGGCGCCGGGAGGAGCTCATGGCTACACCTTC. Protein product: CASSLAPGGAHGYTF.